These 29 T cell receptor beta chains originate from one sample sequenced in a study of response to subunit inactivated influenza vaccine. TCRdb re-called the RT-PCR reads with MiXCR, one entry per CDR3 protein. Altogether just under 550,000 distinct CDR3 sequences are present, under 25% being singletons, with the ten largest covering roughly 2.8%. These data also formed part of another study, on T cells expressing NK-cell markers. That investigation notes: TCR beta libraries carry UMIs added by 5'RACE template switching.

Sequencing used CD4+ T cells sorted from PBMCs, obtained approximately 12 days after vaccination. Receptor source: a man in his fifties who received an inactivated influenza vaccine.

This clonotype has just a few counts. The chain employs TRBV6-5 and TRBJ2-1, with 9 bases matching TRBD1. Germline CDR1 and CDR2: MNHEY and SVGAGI. Trimming cost V 2 bases and J 6 bases; bases outside gene matches: 5. The CDR3 sequence is 15 residues long. CDR3 sequence reads: CASSYGDRVLNEQFF. DNA for the CDR3: TGTGCCAGCAGTTACGGGGACAGGGTACTCAATGAGCAGTTCTTC.

The chain is built from TRBV7-2 and TRBJ2-5; D is perhaps TRBD2 (5 bases). The ends were cut back, 5 bases at V and 1 base at J, with 14 bases in the middle. Looked up from germline, CDR1 is SGHTA and CDR2 is FQGNSA. The CDR3 extends over 15 amino acids. CDR3: CASSPGPAGQETQYF. The CDR3 DNA reads as TGTGCCAGCAGCCCCGGGCCGGCGGGCCAAGAGACCCAGTACTTC.

The chain joins TRBV5-5 to TRBJ2-7, with a weak D call TRBD1 (5 bases). V was shortened by 0 bases and J by 2 bases, with 12 bases between the two germline ends. From germline, CDR1 is SGHKS and CDR2 YYEKEE (reference sequence). The CDR3 totals 15 residues. Here the CDR3 DNA reads TGTGCCAGCAGCTTGGATTATGGGGCAACCTACGAGCAGTACTTC. Amino acid sequence: CASSLDYGATYEQYF.

The chain has TRBV20-1 and TRBJ2-5, with D hard to call. The CDR3 sequence is 12 residues long. The ends were cut back, 1 base at V and 5 bases at J, with 8 bases in the middle. CDR1 is DFQATT and CDR2 is SNEGSKA in the germline V gene (reference sequence). The CDR3 nucleotides are TGCAGTGCTAGAGCTGCGCGGGAGACCCAGTACTTC. As protein: CSARAARETQYF.

This clonotype has a handful of counts. The chain uses TRBV5-6 and TRBJ2-3, with D possibly TRBD2 on 5 matching bases. There are 15 residues in the CDR3. V was shortened by 5 bases and J by 8 bases, with 21 bases between the two germline ends. CDR1 SGHDT and CDR2 YYEEEE come from the germline V gene. The CDR3 DNA reads TGTGCCAGCAGTCGGCGGGTCATCCGAGGCGGTACGCAGTATTTT. This encodes CASSRRVIRGGTQYF.

This clonotype occurred a few times. CDR3 DNA: TGCAGCGTCGAGCGGGATGTGGAGACCCAGTACTTC. Translated: CSVERDVETQYF. This chain joins TRBV29-1 and TRBJ2-5, with 7 positions matching TRBD2. The CDR3 covers 12 residues. The V gene end was trimmed by 6 bases and the J gene end by 5 bases; junction bases not matched to a gene: 6. Germline loops: CDR1 SQVTM, CDR2 ANQGSEA.

This clonotype was seen more than once but under ten times. V gene TRBV20-1 combines with J gene TRBJ2-7; weak D call: TRBD2 (6 bases). Per germline, CDR1 DFQATT and CDR2 SNEGSKA (reference sequence). V lost 3 bases and J lost 1, with 16 bases in between. CDR3 length: 15 amino acids. The CDR3, as DNA: TGCAGTGCTAGGGCGGGGACTCGACATTCCTACGAGCAGTACTTC. The encoded protein is CSARAGTRHSYEQYF.

This clonotype was recorded at least ten times. This chain joins TRBV7-2 and TRBJ2-7; D remains unclear. The V end lost 5 bases, the J end lost 4 bases, and 18 bases lay between the germline ends. This CDR3 contains 15 residues. The germline V gene has CDR1 SGHTA and CDR2 FQGNSA. The DNA for the CDR3 is TGTGCCAGCAGCCTTCGGGCTAGTCTCATGTACGAGCAGTACTTC. Amino acid sequence: CASSLRASLMYEQYF. The full variable domain, its missing parts supplied by reference TRBV7-2 and TRBJ2-7, is GAGVSQSPSNKVTEKGKDVELRCDPISGHTALYWYRQSLGQGLEFLIYFQGNSAPDKSGLPSDRFSAERTGGSVSTLTIQRTQQEDSAVYLCASSLRASLMYEQYFGPGTRLTVT.

This chain joins TRBV20-1 and TRBJ1-1; 8 nucleotides align to TRBD1. This CDR3 spans 17 amino acids. The V gene end was trimmed by 0 bases and the J gene end by 0 bases; junction bases not matched to a gene: 9. Per the germline V gene, CDR1 is DFQATT and CDR2 is SNEGSKA (reference sequence). For the CDR3, the DNA is TGCAGTGCTAGAGAGCCTGGACAGGGCGCCCTGAACACTGAAGCTTTCTTT. It specifies CSAREPGQGALNTEAFF.

This clonotype was picked up a small number of times. This chain connects TRBV29-1 to TRBJ1-2; D is perhaps TRBD1 (5 bases). Germline V CDR1 and CDR2: SQVTM, ANQGSEA. The CDR3 has 13 amino acids. The V gene lost 3 bases and the J gene lost 4 bases, with 12 bases spanning the gap. CDR3 loop: CSVDGEGSYGYTF. CDR3 DNA sequence: TGCAGCGTTGATGGTGAGGGGAGCTATGGCTACACCTTC. Variable domain in full (rest from reference TRBV29-1 and TRBJ1-2): SAVISQKPSRDICQRGTSLTIQCQVDSQVTMMFWYRQQPGQSLTLIATANQGSEATYESGFVIDKFPISRPNLTFSTLTVSNMSPEDSSIYLCSVDGEGSYGYTFGSGTRLTVV.

The CDR3 nucleotides are TGTGCCAGCAGTGACAGGAGACCCACAGATACGCAGTATTTT. Translation gives CASSDRRPTDTQYF. The chain employs TRBV12-3 or TRBV12-4 and TRBJ2-3; a weak D match, TRBD1 (6 bases). The ends were cut back, 5 bases at V and 2 bases at J, with 11 bases in the middle. This CDR3 contains 14 residues.

In its sample, this clonotype was seen a few times. The V and J genes are TRBV6-5 and TRBJ1-2, with 11 bases identical to TRBD1. Germline-derived CDR1 and CDR2 are MNHEY and SVGAGI. J lost 2 bases, V lost 6 bases, and 8 bases had no gene match. CDR3 size: 16 residues. CDR3 coding DNA: TGTGCCAGCAGACTATACGGGACAGGGGGGAACTATGGCTACACCTTC. Residues: CASRLYGTGGNYGYTF.

The chain is built from TRBV5-1 and TRBJ2-7, with D perhaps matching TRBD1 (6 bases). V lost 4 bases to trimming and J lost 2 bases, with 10 bases between them. The CDR3 extends over 13 amino acids. From germline, CDR1 is SGHRS and CDR2 YFSETQ. CDR3 sequence reads: CASSADRPYEQYF. Here the CDR3 DNA reads TGCGCCAGCAGCGCGGACAGACCCTACGAGCAGTACTTC.

The chain is built from TRBV5-1 and TRBJ2-1; TRBD1 matches at 8 bases. V lost 4 bases and J lost 3; bases outside the gene matches: 9. The CDR3 length is 16 residues. The germline V gene encodes CDR1 SGHRS and CDR2 YFSETQ. The CDR3 region has the DNA TGCGCCAGCAGCCCGCAAGGGACAGGCCTCTACAATGAGCAGTTCTTC. Its translation is CASSPQGTGLYNEQFF.

The chain joins TRBV6-1 to TRBJ2-3; TRBD1 matches 9 bases. Trimming cost V 6 bases and J 2 bases; bases outside gene matches: 9. This CDR3 spans 16 amino acids. Germline values: CDR1 MNHNS, CDR2 SASEGT. CDR3 sequence reads: CASSRPTGGITDTQYF. CDR3 coding DNA: TGTGCCAGCAGCCGCCCGACAGGGGGGATCACAGATACGCAGTATTTT.

This clonotype was counted many times. The rearrangement uses TRBV12-3 or TRBV12-4 and TRBJ2-1, with 9 bases aligning to TRBD2. With 3 bases clipped from V and 5 bases from J, the junction kept 2 bases outside the gene matches. CDR3 size: 14 residues. This chain's CDR3 is CASSFSGGNNEQFF. The CDR3 nucleotides are TGTGCCAGCAGTTTTAGCGGGGGCAACAATGAGCAGTTCTTC.

The CDR3 region is CASSLQYGPSYEQYF. The DNA for the CDR3 is TGCGCCAGCAGCCTCCAGTACGGGCCCTCCTACGAGCAGTACTTC. This chain joins TRBV4-3 and TRBJ2-7, with D hard to call. The CDR3 length is 15 residues. With 4 bases removed from V and 0 bases from J, the gap between germline ends came to 13 bases. The germline gives CDR1 LGHNA, CDR2 YSLEER.

This clonotype was detected a few times. The chain couples TRBV7-7 to TRBJ2-5, with 7 bases matching TRBD2. The CDR3 loop spans 14 amino acids. With 5 bases clipped from V and 5 bases from J, the junction kept 8 bases outside the gene matches. The V gene's germline CDR1 is SSHAT and CDR2 FNYEAQ (reference sequence). The CDR3 here is CASSRGRVVETQYF. CDR3 sequence (DNA): TGTGCCAGCAGCCGAGGGAGGGTGGTGGAGACCCAGTACTTC.

This clonotype was found a few times. The chain employs TRBV18 and TRBJ2-3, with D unresolved. This CDR3 has 13 amino acids. Germline CDR1 and CDR2: KGHSH and LQKENI. V gave up 5 bases and J gave up 2 bases, with 8 bases separating them. The CDR3 nucleotides are TGTGCCAGCTCATATCAGGACACAGATACGCAGTATTTT. It specifies CASSYQDTDTQYF.

This chain uses TRBV5-1 with TRBJ2-7; D is perhaps TRBD2 (6 bases). CDR3 length: 17 residues. Germline V gene sequence: CDR1 SGHRS, CDR2 YFSETQ. Between the trimmed V and J ends, which lost 4 bases and 6 bases, there was a span of 26 bases. The CDR3 sequence is CASSPVRGTPKIAEQYF. The CDR3 region has the DNA TGCGCCAGCAGCCCGGTTCGGGGGACCCCAAAGATTGCCGAGCAGTACTTC. The full variable domain, with the rest looked up from reference TRBV5-1 and TRBJ2-7, is KAGVTQTPRYLIKTRGQQVTLSCSPISGHRSVSWYQQTPGQGLQFLFEYFSETQRNKGNFPGRFSGRQFSNSRSEMNVSTLELGDSALYLCASSPVRGTPKIAEQYFGPGTRLTVT.

V is TRBV20-1 and J is TRBJ2-1, with D perhaps matching TRBD2 (5 bases). Deletions cut 1 base from V and 8 bases from J, with 12 bases between. This CDR3 is 13 amino acids long. In germline, CDR1 is DFQATT, CDR2 SNEGSKA (reference sequence). The CDR3 nucleotides are TGCAGTGCTAGAGGATCCCGCGGGTATGAGCAGTTCTTC. Its translation is CSARGSRGYEQFF.

This clonotype was seen more than once but under ten times. DNA for the CDR3: TGCAGTGCTAGAGATGAAACTATAAACACTGAAGCTTTCTTT. It specifies CSARDETINTEAFF. The rearrangement uses TRBV20-1 and TRBJ1-1, with unresolved D. V lost 0 bases and J lost 2, with 10 bases in between. The CDR3 consists of 14 residues. Germline CDR1 is DFQATT and CDR2 is SNEGSKA (reference sequence).

A few counts support this clonotype. V usage is TRBV6-2 or TRBV6-3 and J usage is TRBJ2-7; maybe TRBD1 (7 bases). This CDR3 spans 13 amino acids. Looked up from germline, CDR1 is MNHEY and CDR2 is SVGEGT. Trimming removed 5 bases at V and 3 bases at J, with 11 bases between. CDR3: CASSPGGHYEQYF. The CDR3 bases are TGTGCCAGCAGTCCAGGGGGGCACTACGAGCAGTACTTC.

This chain connects TRBV24-1 to TRBJ2-2; 11 bases are shared with TRBD2. The CDR3 sequence is 16 residues long. V lost 5 bases and J lost 1; bases outside the gene matches: 2. Germline V gene lookup returns CDR1 KGHDR and CDR2 SFDVKD. CDR3 nucleotide sequence: TGTGCCACCAGTGCCGGGACTAGCGGGAACACCGGGGAGCTGTTTTTT. Translated, it gives CATSAGTSGNTGELFF.

This clonotype was seen only a few times. This chain joins TRBV20-1 and TRBJ2-5; D is ambiguous. Between the trimmed V and J ends, which lost 0 bases and 4 bases, there was a span of 15 bases. Germline CDR1 is DFQATT and CDR2 is SNEGSKA (reference sequence). The CDR3 totals 15 residues. The CDR3 reads CSARDLSMGSETQYF. DNA of the CDR3: TGCAGTGCTAGAGATCTCAGCATGGGGTCAGAGACCCAGTACTTC.

V is TRBV6-1 and J is TRBJ1-5; D unresolved. CDR3 size: 15 residues. Trimming left V 3 bases short and J 1 base short, with 10 bases between. CDR1 and CDR2 (germline): MNHNS, SASEGT. The CDR3 DNA reads TGTGCCAGCAGTGAGGGAGAGTGGAGCAATCAGCCCCAGCATTTT. As protein: CASSEGEWSNQPQHF.

This sequence joins TRBV10-3 and TRBJ1-1; D gene ambiguous. Germline assignment: CDR1 ENHRY and CDR2 SYGVKD. The CDR3 has 14 residues. With 1 base removed from V and 1 base from J, the gap between germline ends came to 7 bases. CDR3 sequence (DNA): TGTGCCATCAGTGAGTTGGCAGCGAACACTGAAGCTTTCTTT. Its protein product is CAISELAANTEAFF.

This clonotype has more than one count but fewer than ten. The V and J genes are TRBV7-3 and TRBJ2-1; 9 bases are a match to TRBD2. CDR1 SGHTA and CDR2 FQGTGA come from the germline V gene. The CDR3 runs 18 residues. J gave up 1 base and V 1 base, and 8 bases lay outside the gene matches. DNA for the CDR3: TGTGCCAGCAGCTTAATAGGAGTAGCGGGAGCGTCCTACAATGAGCAGTTCTTC. Translating it yields CASSLIGVAGASYNEQFF.

The chain carries TRBV20-1 and TRBJ2-5; 10 positions match TRBD2. The CDR3 has 15 residues. Germline lookup yields CDR1 DFQATT and CDR2 SNEGSKA (reference sequence). The J segment lost 5 bases and the V segment lost 6 bases, leaving 12 bases of the junction unmatched. The CDR3 protein is CSALMASGSGETQYF. Written as DNA, the CDR3 is TGCAGTGCCCTCATGGCTAGCGGGAGTGGGGAGACCCAGTACTTC.